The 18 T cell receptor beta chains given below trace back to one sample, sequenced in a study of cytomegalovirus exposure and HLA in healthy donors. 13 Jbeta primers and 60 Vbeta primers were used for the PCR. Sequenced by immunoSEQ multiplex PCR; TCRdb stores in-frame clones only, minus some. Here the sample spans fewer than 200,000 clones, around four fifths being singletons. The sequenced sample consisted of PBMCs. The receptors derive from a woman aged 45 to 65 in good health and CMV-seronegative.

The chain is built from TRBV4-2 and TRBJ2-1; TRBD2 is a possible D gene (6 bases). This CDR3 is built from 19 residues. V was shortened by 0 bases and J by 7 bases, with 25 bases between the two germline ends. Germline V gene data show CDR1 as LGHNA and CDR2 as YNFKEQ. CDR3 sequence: CASSQDPQVGGGARNEQFF. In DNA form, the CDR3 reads TGTGCCAGCAGCCAAGATCCCCAGGTGGGAGGCGGGGCACGGAATGAGCAGTTCTTC.

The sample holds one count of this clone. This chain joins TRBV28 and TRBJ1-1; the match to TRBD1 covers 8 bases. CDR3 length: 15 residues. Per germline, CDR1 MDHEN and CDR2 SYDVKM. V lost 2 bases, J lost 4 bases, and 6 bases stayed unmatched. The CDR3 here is CASSLLTGGTTEAFF. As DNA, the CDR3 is TGTGCCAGCAGTTTACTCACAGGGGGTACCACTGAAGCTTTCTTT.

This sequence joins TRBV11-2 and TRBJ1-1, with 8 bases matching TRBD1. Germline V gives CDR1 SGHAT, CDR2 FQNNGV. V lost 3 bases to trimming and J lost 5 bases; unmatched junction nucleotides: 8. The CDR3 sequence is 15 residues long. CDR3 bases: TGTGCCAGCAGCTTGAGGTCCGGGACAGGAACTGAAGCTTTCTTT. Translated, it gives CASSLRSGTGTEAFF.

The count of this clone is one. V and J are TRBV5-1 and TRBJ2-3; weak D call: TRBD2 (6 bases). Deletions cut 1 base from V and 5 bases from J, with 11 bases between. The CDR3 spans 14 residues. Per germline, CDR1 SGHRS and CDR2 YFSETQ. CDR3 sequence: CASSLNRGGDTQYF. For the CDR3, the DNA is TGCGCCAGCAGCTTGAACCGGGGAGGAGATACGCAGTATTTT.

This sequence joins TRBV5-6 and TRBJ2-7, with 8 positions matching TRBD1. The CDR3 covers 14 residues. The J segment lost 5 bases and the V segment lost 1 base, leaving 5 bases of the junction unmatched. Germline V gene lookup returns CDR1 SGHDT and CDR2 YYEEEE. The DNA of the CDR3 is TGTGCCAGCAGCTTGATCGCAGGGGGCCACGAGCAGTACTTC. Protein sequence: CASSLIAGGHEQYF.

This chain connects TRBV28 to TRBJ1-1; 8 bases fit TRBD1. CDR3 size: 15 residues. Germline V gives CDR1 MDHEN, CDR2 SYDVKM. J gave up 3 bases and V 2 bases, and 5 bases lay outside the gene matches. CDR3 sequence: CASSLMGGQDTEAFF. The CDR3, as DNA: TGTGCCAGCAGTTTAATGGGGGGACAGGACACTGAAGCTTTCTTT.

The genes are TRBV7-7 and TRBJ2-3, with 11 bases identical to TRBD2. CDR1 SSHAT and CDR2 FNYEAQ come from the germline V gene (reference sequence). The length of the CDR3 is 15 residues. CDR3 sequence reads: CASGKSGTSGDTQYF. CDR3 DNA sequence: TGTGCTAGCGGAAAATCCGGGACTAGCGGAGATACGCAGTATTTT.

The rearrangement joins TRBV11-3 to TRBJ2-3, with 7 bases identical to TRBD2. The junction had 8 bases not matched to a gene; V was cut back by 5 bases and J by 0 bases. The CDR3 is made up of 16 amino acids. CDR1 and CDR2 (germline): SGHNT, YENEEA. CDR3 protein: CASSPGGSGSTDTQYF. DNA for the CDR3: TGTGCCAGCAGCCCCGGGGGTAGCGGGAGCACAGATACGCAGTATTTT. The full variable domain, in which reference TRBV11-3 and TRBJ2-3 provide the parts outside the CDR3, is EAGVVQSPRYKIIEKKQPVAFWCNPISGHNTLYWYLQNLGQGPELLIRYENEEAVDDSQLPKDRFSAERLKGVDSTLKIQPAELGDSAVYLCASSPGGSGSTDTQYFGPGTRLTVL.

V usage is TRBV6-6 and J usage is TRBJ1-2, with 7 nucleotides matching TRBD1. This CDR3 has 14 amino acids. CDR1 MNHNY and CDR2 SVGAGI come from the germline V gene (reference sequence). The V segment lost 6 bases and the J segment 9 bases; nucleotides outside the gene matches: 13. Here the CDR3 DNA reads TGTGCCAGCAGAACGACAGGGTTACTATGGAGCTACACCTTC. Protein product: CASRTTGLLWSYTF.

CDR3 loop: CASREQGNQPQHF. CDR3 nucleotides: TGTGCCAGCAGGGAACAGGGGAATCAGCCCCAGCATTTT. The V and J genes are TRBV6-1 and TRBJ1-5, with 7 bases fitting TRBD1. With 6 bases clipped from V and 4 bases from J, the junction kept 3 bases outside the gene matches. This CDR3 is built from 13 residues. Germline V gives CDR1 MNHNS, CDR2 SASEGT.

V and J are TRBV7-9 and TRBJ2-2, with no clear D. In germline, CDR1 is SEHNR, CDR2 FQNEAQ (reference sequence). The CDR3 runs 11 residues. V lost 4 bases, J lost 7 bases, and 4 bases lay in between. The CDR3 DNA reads TGTGCCAGCAGCTCGTACGGGGAGCTGTTTTTT. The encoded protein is CASSSYGELFF.

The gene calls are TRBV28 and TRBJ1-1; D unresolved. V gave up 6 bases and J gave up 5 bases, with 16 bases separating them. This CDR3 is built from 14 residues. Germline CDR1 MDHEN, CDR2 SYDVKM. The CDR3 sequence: CASSHLQLRTEAFF. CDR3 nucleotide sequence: TGTGCCAGCAGCCACCTACAGTTACGGACTGAAGCTTTCTTT.

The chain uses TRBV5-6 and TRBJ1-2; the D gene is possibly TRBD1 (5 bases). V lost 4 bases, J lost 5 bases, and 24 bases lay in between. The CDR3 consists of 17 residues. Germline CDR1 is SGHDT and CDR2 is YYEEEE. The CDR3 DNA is TGTGCCAGCAGCCCGGGGGGGACGGTGGGAAGAGGGTATGGCTACACCTTC. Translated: CASSPGGTVGRGYGYTF.

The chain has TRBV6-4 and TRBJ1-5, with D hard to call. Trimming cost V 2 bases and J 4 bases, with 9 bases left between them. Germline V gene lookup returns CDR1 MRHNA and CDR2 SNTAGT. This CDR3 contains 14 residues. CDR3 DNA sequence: TGTGCCAGCAGTGACGAGGCTTCTAATCAGCCCCAGCATTTT. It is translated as CASSDEASNQPQHF.

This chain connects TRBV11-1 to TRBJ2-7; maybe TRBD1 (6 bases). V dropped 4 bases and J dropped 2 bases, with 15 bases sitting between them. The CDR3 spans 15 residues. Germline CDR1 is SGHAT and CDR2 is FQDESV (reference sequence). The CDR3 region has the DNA TGTGCCAGCAGCTCCCCAGGGGCCAGCACCTACGAGCAGTACTTC. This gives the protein CASSSPGASTYEQYF.

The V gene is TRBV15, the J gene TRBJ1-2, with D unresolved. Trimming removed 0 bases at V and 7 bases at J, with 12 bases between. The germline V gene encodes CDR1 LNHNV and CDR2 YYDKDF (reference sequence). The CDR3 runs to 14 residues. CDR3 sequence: CATSRDMVVVGYTF. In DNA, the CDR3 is TGTGCCACCAGCAGAGACATGGTCGTAGTTGGCTACACCTTC.

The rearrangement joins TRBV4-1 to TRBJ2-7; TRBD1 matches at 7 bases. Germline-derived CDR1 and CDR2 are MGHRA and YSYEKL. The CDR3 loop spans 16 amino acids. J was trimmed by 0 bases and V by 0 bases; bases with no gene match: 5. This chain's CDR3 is CASSQDRPGGSYEQYF. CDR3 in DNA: TGCGCCAGCAGCCAAGATCGGCCAGGGGGCTCCTACGAGCAGTACTTC.

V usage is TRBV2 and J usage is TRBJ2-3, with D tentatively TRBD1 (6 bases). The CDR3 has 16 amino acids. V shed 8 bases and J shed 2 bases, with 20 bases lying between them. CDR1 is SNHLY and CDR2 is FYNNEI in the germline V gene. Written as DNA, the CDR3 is TGTGCCAGCCTTAGAAGGGTAGGGGGAATCACAGATACGCAGTATTTT. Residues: CASLRRVGGITDTQYF.